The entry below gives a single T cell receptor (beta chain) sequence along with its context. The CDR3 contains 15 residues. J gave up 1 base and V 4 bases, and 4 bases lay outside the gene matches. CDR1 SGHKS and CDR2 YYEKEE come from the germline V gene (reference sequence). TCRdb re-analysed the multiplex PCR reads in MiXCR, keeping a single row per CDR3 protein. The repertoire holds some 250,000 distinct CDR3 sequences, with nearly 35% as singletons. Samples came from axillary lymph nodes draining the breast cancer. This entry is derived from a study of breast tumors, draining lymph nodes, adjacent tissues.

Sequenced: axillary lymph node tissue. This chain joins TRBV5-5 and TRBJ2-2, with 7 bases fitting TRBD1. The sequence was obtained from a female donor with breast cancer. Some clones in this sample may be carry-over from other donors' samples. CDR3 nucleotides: TGTGCCAGCAGCCTGCGACAGGGGAACACCGGGGAGCTGTTTTTT. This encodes CASSLRQGNTGELFF.